This T cell receptor beta chain derives from a study of CD4+ T cells in melanoma. Clones were sequenced by immunoSEQ multiplex PCR, and TCRdb holds only the in-frame ones, with some missing. This table holds 9,500 to 12,000 clones, around 71% found once. A few counts support this clone. With 3 bases removed from V and 3 bases from J, the gap between germline ends came to 13 bases. Germline V CDR1 and CDR2: SNHLY, FYNNEI. This CDR3 region has 15 residues. This rearrangement joins TRBV2 to TRBJ2-3; TRBD1 might be the D (5 bases). The sequencing sample was made of cells from a culture (not recorded whether cultured in vitro). The sequence derives from a human donor with melanoma. The CDR3 DNA reads TGTGCCAGCAGTGAGTTAGGCAGGGCTACAGATACGCAGTATTTT. Protein sequence: CASSELGRATDTQYF.